The present T cell receptor beta chain was sequenced within a study of T cell responses to AZD1222 COVID-19 vaccine. In the case of this clone: Its target is unknown. In the same sample, other DNA sequences code for this CDR3.

This CDR3 is built from 12 residues. Per the germline V gene, CDR1 is LGHDT and CDR2 is YNNKEL (reference sequence). The V end was cut by 1 base, the J end by 4 bases, with 5 bases between. Study-wide results and limits: After two AZD1222 doses, spike-specific TCR breadth and depth rose versus day 0. The study found vaccine-associated CD4 TCRs spanning spike, dominant at 160-218 and 743-854. Mostly white British, mostly female donors; authors suggested clonal diversity may be underestimated. Sampling that yielded the repertoires occurred only after the peak T cell response.

The method was immunoSEQ multiplex PCR; TCRdb's version includes in-frame clones alone and lacks a portion of them. The top ten clones hold approximately 3% of a sample with over 150,000 clones, 90% of them seen once. The origin of this receptor is an adult in good health. The starting material was peripheral blood, obtained on day 0 of AZD1222 vaccination. J is TRBJ2-7 and V is TRBV3-1 (or the pseudogene TRBV3-2); D gene unclear. The chain's CDR3 is CASSQGGYEQYF. CDR3 bases: TGTGCCAGCAGCCAAGGTGGTTACGAGCAGTACTTC.